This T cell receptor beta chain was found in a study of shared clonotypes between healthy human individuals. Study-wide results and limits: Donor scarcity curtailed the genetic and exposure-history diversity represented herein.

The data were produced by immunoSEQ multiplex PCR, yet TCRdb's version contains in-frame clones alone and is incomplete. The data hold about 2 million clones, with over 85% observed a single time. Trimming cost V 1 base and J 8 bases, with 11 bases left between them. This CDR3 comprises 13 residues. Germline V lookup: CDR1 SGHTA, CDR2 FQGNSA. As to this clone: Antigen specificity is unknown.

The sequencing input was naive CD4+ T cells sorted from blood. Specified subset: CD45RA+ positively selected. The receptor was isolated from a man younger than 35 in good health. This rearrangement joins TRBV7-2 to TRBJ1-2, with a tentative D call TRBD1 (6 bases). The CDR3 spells CASSLETGLGYTF. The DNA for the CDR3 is TGTGCCAGCAGCTTAGAAACAGGGTTAGGCTACACCTTC.